Shown below are 19 T cell receptor beta chains from a single sample sequenced in a study of long-term antiretroviral therapy in people with HIV. The assay used was immunoSEQ (version v3.0), run at survey level. The method was immunoSEQ multiplex PCR; TCRdb's version includes in-frame clones alone and lacks a portion of them. This table holds roughly 15,000 clones, around 88% found once. Here the sequenced sample was unsorted PBMCs, taken around 2.3 years before starting antiretroviral therapy. Receptors originate from a woman younger than 45 with HIV.

The genes are TRBV5-6 and TRBJ2-7, with D unclear. This CDR3 is built from 13 residues. Germline assignment: CDR1 SGHDT and CDR2 YYEEEE. V was cut by 2 bases and J by 0 bases, with 6 bases left in between. The chain's CDR3 is CASSFGGSYEQYF. CDR3 sequence (DNA): TGTGCCAGCAGCTTTGGTGGCTCCTACGAGCAGTACTTC.

The chain carries TRBV7-9 and TRBJ2-5; D possibly corresponds to TRBD2 (6 bases). V gave up 4 bases and J gave up 2 bases, with 20 bases separating them. The germline gives CDR1 SEHNR, CDR2 FQNEAQ (reference sequence). The CDR3 sequence is 17 residues long. CDR3 DNA: TGTGCCAGCAGCTCAAACCGCGGGGTCCCCCTACAAGAGACCCAGTACTTC. Translating it yields CASSSNRGVPLQETQYF.

The rearrangement uses TRBV20-1 and TRBJ1-1, with D possibly matching TRBD1 (5 bases). V lost 3 bases and J 10 bases, leaving 12 bases between the germline ends. Germline V lookup: CDR1 DFQATT, CDR2 SNEGSKA (reference sequence). This CDR3 is built from 11 residues. The chain's CDR3 is CSASDGRGAFF. Here the CDR3 DNA reads TGCAGTGCTAGTGATGGTAGGGGAGCTTTCTTT.

The V gene is TRBV4-3, the J gene TRBJ2-1; TRBD2 matches at 9 bases. The CDR3 covers 17 residues. Unmatched junction bases numbered 6, after V lost 0 bases and J lost 3 bases. Germline lookup yields CDR1 LGHNA and CDR2 YSLEER. Here the CDR3 reads CASSQDRLAGVYNEQFF. The CDR3 region has the DNA TGCGCCAGCAGCCAAGATCGATTAGCGGGGGTCTACAATGAGCAGTTCTTC.

The V call is TRBV28, the J call TRBJ2-7; the match to TRBD1 covers 7 bases. The J segment lost 2 bases and the V segment lost 7 bases, leaving 8 bases of the junction unmatched. The germline CDR1 and CDR2 sequences are MDHEN and SYDVKM. The CDR3 is 14 amino acids. CDR3: CASNRGLQTYEQYF. The CDR3 DNA reads as TGTGCCAGCAACAGGGGCCTCCAGACCTACGAGCAGTACTTC.

In this sample, this clone is medium-sized. This sample includes further DNA sequences coding for the same CDR3. The chain employs TRBV4-2 and TRBJ1-1, with D unclear. The germline V gene encodes CDR1 LGHNA and CDR2 YNFKEQ. Trimming left V 1 base short and J 6 bases short, with 9 bases between. This CDR3 is 13 amino acids long. The DNA for the CDR3 is TGTGCCAGCAGCCAAGGAGGGCACCCTGAAGCTTTCTTT. Translating gives CASSQGGHPEAFF.

This sequence joins TRBV11-3 and TRBJ1-5; D gene uncertain. The germline V gene encodes CDR1 SGHNT and CDR2 YENEEA. Trimming cost V 7 bases and J 6 bases, with 25 bases left between them. CDR3 length: 17 amino acids. The CDR3 loop reads CASTSTGYFNGCQPQHF. CDR3 DNA: TGTGCCAGCACCTCTACCGGGTACTTCAATGGTTGTCAGCCCCAGCATTTT.

CDR3: CASSPTTGETQYF. The CDR3 DNA reads as TGTGCCAGCTCACCGACGACGGGGGAGACCCAGTACTTC. The chain uses TRBV18 and TRBJ2-5, with a weak D call TRBD2 (5 bases). Germline loops: CDR1 KGHSH, CDR2 LQKENI. V lost 3 bases to trimming and J lost 5 bases, with 10 bases between them. The CDR3 loop spans 13 amino acids.

This chain joins TRBV6-5 and TRBJ2-7, with 7 bases identical to TRBD1. With V trimmed by 8 bases and J by 2 bases, 9 bases remained unmatched. CDR1 and CDR2 (germline): MNHEY, SVGAGI. The CDR3 is 14 residues long. The CDR3 DNA follows: TGTGCCAGCCGCCTCAGGGGGACCGCCTACGAGCAGTACTTC. Encoded protein: CASRLRGTAYEQYF.

This chain joins TRBV5-6 and TRBJ1-2; 9 bases match TRBD1. V gave up 3 bases and J gave up 8 bases; unmatched junction bases: 11. This CDR3 spans 15 amino acids. Germline lookup yields CDR1 SGHDT and CDR2 YYEEEE. CDR3 protein: CASSSHGQGLGGYTF. As DNA, the CDR3 is TGTGCCAGCAGCTCCCATGGACAGGGGTTAGGGGGCTACACCTTC.

The table lists this clone with a few counts. The chain employs TRBV7-2 and TRBJ1-1; no clear D gene. The CDR3 runs 10 residues. V shed 1 base and J shed 9 bases, with 3 bases lying between them. Germline V lookup: CDR1 SGHTA, CDR2 FQGNSA. CDR3 sequence reads: CASSLEKAFF. CDR3 bases: TGTGCCAGCAGCTTAGAAAAAGCTTTCTTT.

The chain links TRBV4-3 to TRBJ2-5; no clear D. Germline V CDR1 and CDR2: LGHNA, YSLEER. V dropped 1 base and J dropped 5 bases, with 17 bases sitting between them. This CDR3 has 16 residues. The CDR3 is CASSQGTGQRGETQYF. The CDR3 bases are TGCGCCAGCAGCCAAGGGACCGGGCAGAGAGGCGAGACCCAGTACTTC.

V is TRBV19 and J is TRBJ2-1; D is unclear. CDR3 length equals 14 residues. Deletions cut 2 bases from V and 7 bases from J, with 12 bases between. Germline V lookup: CDR1 LNHDA, CDR2 SQIVND (reference sequence). The CDR3 spells CASSIRAPSNEQFF. In DNA form, the CDR3 reads TGTGCCAGTAGTATACGAGCGCCGAGTAATGAGCAGTTCTTC.

There are a few counts of this clone. The chain recombines TRBV2 with TRBJ2-3; perhaps TRBD1 as D (5 bases). Trimming removed 1 base from V and 2 bases from J, with 13 bases in between. Germline assignment: CDR1 SNHLY and CDR2 FYNNEI. This CDR3 contains 16 residues. This CDR3 is CASSEGAGIFTDTQYF. The CDR3 DNA reads TGTGCCAGCAGTGAAGGGGCAGGGATTTTCACAGATACGCAGTATTTT.

A few counts support this clone. Other DNA sequences in the sample encode the same CDR3. The V gene is TRBV6-5, the J gene TRBJ1-2; D may be TRBD1 (5 bases). Trimming shortened V by 4 bases and J by 8 bases, and 14 bases separated the two germline ends. Germline CDR1 MNHEY, CDR2 SVGAGI. The CDR3 is made up of 13 amino acids. CDR3 in DNA: TGTGCCAGCAGTTCTGACCCTACAGGCGGCTACACCTTC. Translated: CASSSDPTGGYTF.

A word on this clone: A read error may produce the germline difference seen at one junction end. The chain links TRBV10-3 to TRBJ1-5; D is unresolved. The germline gives CDR1 ENHRY, CDR2 SYGVKD. The CDR3 length is 13 residues. CDR3 bases: TGTGCCAGCAGTTACGACAGCAATCAGCCCCAGCATTTT. It translates to CASSYDSNQPQHF.

This clone has a handful of counts. The gene calls are TRBV7-2 and TRBJ2-7, with 8 nucleotides matching TRBD1. Germline V gene lookup returns CDR1 SGHTA and CDR2 FQGNSA. The CDR3 totals 15 residues. Trimming at V came to 3 bases and at J to 2 bases, leaving 6 bases not matched to a gene. CDR3 nucleotides: TGTGCCAGCAGCTTCCAGCAGGGGGCCGCCTACGAGCAGTACTTC. Amino acids: CASSFQQGAAYEQYF.

This chain links TRBV2 with TRBJ2-4; perhaps TRBD1 as D (6 bases). Germline V gene sequence: CDR1 SNHLY, CDR2 FYNNEI. V was shortened by 7 bases and J by 6 bases, with 25 bases between the two germline ends. This CDR3 has 17 residues. The CDR3 sequence: CASTPGGREQFGNIQYF. For the CDR3, the DNA is TGTGCCAGCACCCCTGGGGGCAGGGAACAGTTCGGAAACATTCAGTACTTC.

This clone has a handful of counts. This chain connects TRBV2 to TRBJ1-5; 12 nucleotides match TRBD1. There are 15 residues in the CDR3. Germline lookup yields CDR1 SNHLY and CDR2 FYNNEI. Trimming at V came to 6 bases and at J to 5 bases, leaving 5 bases not matched to a gene. CDR3 protein: CASSYGTGGDQPQHF. CDR3 nucleotides: TGTGCCAGCAGCTACGGGACAGGGGGCGATCAGCCCCAGCATTTT.